This TCR beta chain was captured by sequencing in a study of T cells in Graves' hyperthyroidism and ophthalmopathy. Overall study: Specimen type is peripheral blood, collected at initial diagnosis prior to any treatment.

Patients aged 18 to 65 with hyperthyroidism were newly diagnosed, with duration under 2 months. About 10 ml fresh peripheral blood yielded the PBMCs. At least ten counts were recorded for this clonotype. Antigen: not known. General study findings and limits: Blood also carried most thyroid clonotypes expanded above 0.001.

There were TCR beta CDR3 regions amplified from RNA transcripts. HTBI primers drove first-round RT-PCR of the TCR CDR3. TCRdb itself ran the multiplex PCR reads through MiXCR, one entry per CDR3 protein. The sample has roughly 400,000 distinct CDR3 sequences, more than 20% seen once. Trimming pared 7 bases from V and 1 base from J, leaving 10 bases between. CDR3 length: 13 amino acids. The source material was blood. The receptor's source is a man aged 50 to 59 with Graves' hyperthyroidism. The chain recombines TRBV12-3 or TRBV12-4 with TRBJ2-5; tentatively, D is TRBD1 (5 bases). CDR3 sequence (DNA): TGTGCCAGCACCCGCAGGGCCCAAGAGACCCAGTACTTC. It specifies CASTRRAQETQYF.